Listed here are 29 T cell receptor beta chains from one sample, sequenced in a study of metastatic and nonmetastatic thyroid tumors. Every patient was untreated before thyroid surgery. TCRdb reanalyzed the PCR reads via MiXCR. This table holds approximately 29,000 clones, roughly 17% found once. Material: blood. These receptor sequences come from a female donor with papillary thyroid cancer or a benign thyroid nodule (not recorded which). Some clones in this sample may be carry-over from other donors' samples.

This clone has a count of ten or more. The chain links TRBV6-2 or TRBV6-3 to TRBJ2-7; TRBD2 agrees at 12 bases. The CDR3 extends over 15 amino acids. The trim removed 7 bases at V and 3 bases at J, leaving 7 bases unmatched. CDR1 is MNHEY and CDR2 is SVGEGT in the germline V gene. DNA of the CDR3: TGTGCCAGCACCACACTAGCGGGAGGACTCTACGAGCAGTACTTC. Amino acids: CASTTLAGGLYEQYF.

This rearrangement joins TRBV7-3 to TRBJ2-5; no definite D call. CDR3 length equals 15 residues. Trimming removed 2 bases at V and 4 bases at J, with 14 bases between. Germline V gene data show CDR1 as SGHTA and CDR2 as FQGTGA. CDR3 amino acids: CASSLAAVPGETQYF. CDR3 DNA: TGTGCCAGCAGCTTAGCGGCAGTGCCGGGAGAGACCCAGTACTTC.

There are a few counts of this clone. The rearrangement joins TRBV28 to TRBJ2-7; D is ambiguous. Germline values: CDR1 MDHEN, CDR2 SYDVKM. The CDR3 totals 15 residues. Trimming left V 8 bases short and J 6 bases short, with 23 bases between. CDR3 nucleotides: TGTGCCAGCGTCCGCGGCGACCCCACTTCTGGCGAGCAGTACTTC. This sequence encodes CASVRGDPTSGEQYF. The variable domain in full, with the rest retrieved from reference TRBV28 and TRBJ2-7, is DVKVTQSSRYLVKRTGEKVFLECVQDMDHENMFWYRQDPGLGLRLIYFSYDVKMKEKGDIPEGYSVSREKKERFSLILESASTNQTSMYLCASVRGDPTSGEQYFGPGTRLTVT.

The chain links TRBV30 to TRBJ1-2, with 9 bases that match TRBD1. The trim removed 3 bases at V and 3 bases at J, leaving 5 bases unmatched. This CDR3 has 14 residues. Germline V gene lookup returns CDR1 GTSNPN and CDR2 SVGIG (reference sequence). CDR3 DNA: TGTGCCTGGAGCAACAGGGGGCAGGACTATGGCTACACCTTC. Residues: CAWSNRGQDYGYTF.

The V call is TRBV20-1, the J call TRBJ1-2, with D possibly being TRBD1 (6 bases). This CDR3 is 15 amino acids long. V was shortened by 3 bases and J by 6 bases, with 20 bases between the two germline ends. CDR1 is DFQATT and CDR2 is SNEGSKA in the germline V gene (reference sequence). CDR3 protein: CSASRLGGESHGYTF. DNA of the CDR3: TGCAGTGCTAGTCGGTTAGGGGGAGAAAGTCATGGCTACACCTTC.

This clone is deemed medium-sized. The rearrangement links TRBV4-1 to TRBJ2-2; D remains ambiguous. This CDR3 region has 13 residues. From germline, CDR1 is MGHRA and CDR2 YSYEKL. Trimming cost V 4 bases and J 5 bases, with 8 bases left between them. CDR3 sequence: CASSRQNTGELFF. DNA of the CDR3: TGCGCCAGCAGCCGACAAAATACCGGGGAGCTGTTTTTT.

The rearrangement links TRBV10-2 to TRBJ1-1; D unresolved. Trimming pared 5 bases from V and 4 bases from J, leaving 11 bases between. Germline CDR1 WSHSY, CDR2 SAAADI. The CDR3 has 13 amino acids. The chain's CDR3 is CASSKTCLTEAFF. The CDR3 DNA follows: TGCGCCAGCAGTAAAACGTGTCTCACTGAAGCTTTCTTT.

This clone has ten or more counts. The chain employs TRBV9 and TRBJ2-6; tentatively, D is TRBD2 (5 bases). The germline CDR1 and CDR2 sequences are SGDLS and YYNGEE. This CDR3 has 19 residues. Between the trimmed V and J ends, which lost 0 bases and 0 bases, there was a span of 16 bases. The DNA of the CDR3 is TGTGCCAGCAGCGTAGCTCGGGAAGGCCCCAACTCTGGGGCCAACGTCCTGACTTTC. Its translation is CASSVAREGPNSGANVLTF.

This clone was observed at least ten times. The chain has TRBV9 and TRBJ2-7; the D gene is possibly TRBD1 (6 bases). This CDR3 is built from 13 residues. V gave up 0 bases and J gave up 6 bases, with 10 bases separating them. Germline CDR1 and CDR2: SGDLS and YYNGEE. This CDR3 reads CASSVGGGTEQYF. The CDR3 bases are TGTGCCAGCAGCGTAGGAGGGGGAACCGAGCAGTACTTC.

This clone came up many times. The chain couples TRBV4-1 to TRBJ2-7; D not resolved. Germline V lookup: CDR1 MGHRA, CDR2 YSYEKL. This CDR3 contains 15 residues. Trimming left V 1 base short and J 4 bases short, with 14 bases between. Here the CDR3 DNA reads TGCGCCAGCAGCCAAGTGATCGGTCTAGGATACGAGCAGTACTTC. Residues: CASSQVIGLGYEQYF.

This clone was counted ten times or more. The DNA for the CDR3 is TGTGCCAGCAGCCCCTGGGAGCGGGGGGAGCAGTTCTTC. Translated, it gives CASSPWERGEQFF. J is TRBJ2-1 and V is TRBV3-1; TRBD2 matches 8 bases. Germline CDR1 reads LGHDT; CDR2 reads YNNKEL (reference sequence). The CDR3 is made up of 13 amino acids. With V trimmed by 4 bases and J by 10 bases, 6 bases remained unmatched.

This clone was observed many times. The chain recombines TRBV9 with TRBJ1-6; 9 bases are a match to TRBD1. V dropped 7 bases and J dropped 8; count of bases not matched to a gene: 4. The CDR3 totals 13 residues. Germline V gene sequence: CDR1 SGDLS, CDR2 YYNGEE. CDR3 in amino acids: CASGTGGYSPLHF. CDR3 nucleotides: TGTGCCAGCGGAACAGGGGGCTATTCACCCCTCCACTTT.

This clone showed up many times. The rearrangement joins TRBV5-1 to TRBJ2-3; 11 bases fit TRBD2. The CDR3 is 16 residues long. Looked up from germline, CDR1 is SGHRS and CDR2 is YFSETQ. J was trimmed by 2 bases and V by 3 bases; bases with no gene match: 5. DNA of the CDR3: TGCGCCAGCAGCTGGGGGACTAGCGGAGTCACAGATACGCAGTATTTT. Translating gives CASSWGTSGVTDTQYF.

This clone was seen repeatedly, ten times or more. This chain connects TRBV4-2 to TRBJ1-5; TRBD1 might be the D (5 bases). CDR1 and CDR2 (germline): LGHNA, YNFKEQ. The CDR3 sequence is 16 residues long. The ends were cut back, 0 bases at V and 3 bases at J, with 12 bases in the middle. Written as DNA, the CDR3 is TGTGCCAGCAGCCAAGATGGGGGAGGGTTCAATCAGCCCCAGCATTTT. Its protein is CASSQDGGGFNQPQHF.

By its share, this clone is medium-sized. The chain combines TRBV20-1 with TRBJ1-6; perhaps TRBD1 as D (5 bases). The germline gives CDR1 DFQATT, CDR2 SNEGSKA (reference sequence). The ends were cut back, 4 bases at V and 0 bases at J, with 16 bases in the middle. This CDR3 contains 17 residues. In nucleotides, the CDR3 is TGCAGTGCTACCTACTGGGGGGGGAGCTCCTATAATTCACCCCTCCACTTT. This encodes CSATYWGGSSYNSPLHF.

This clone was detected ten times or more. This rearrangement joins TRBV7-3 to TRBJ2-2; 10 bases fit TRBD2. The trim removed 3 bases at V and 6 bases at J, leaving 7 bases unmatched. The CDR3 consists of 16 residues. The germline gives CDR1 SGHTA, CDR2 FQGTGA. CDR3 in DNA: TGTGCCAGCAGCTTGAGAGCGGGAGGGGTCTCCGGGGAGCTGTTTTTT. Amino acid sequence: CASSLRAGGVSGELFF. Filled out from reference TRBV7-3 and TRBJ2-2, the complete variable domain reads GAGVSQTPSNKVTEKGKYVELRCDPISGHTALYWYRQSLGQGPEFLIYFQGTGAADDSGLPNDRFFAVRPEGSVSTLKIQRTERGDSAVYLCASSLRAGGVSGELFFGEGSRLTVL.

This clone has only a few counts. The CDR3 bases are TGTGCTAGGAGCCGGGACAGAAGGGCGAACACCGGGGAGCTGTTTTTT. Protein: CARSRDRRANTGELFF. The rearrangement links TRBV7-7 to TRBJ2-2; 7 nucleotides align to TRBD1. The CDR3 length is 16 residues. Germline V gives CDR1 SSHAT, CDR2 FNYEAQ (reference sequence).

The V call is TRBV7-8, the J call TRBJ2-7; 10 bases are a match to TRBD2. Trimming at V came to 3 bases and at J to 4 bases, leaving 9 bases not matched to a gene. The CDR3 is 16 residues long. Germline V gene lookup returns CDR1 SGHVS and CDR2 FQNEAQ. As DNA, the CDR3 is TGTGCCAGCAGCTTTCTAGCGGGAGAAGCCTCATACGAGCAGTACTTC. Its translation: CASSFLAGEASYEQYF.

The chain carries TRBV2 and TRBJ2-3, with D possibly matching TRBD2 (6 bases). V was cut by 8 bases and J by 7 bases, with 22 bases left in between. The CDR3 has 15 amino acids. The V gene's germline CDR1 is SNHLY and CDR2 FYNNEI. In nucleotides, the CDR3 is TGTGCCAGCTGCCTGGAGGGTATGGTTACATATACGCAGTATTTT. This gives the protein CASCLEGMVTYTQYF.

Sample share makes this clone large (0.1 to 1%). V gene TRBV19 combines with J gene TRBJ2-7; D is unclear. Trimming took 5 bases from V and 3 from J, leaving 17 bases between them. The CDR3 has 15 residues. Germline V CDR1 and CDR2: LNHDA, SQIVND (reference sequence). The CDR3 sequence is CASSARAWPYYEQYF. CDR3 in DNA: TGTGCCAGTAGTGCCCGGGCCTGGCCATACTACGAGCAGTACTTC.

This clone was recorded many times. Written as DNA, the CDR3 is TGTGCCAGCAGCCCTCTCACTAGCGGGATCGGTAATGAGCAGTTCTTC. Protein sequence: CASSPLTSGIGNEQFF. The chain links TRBV6-2 or TRBV6-3 to TRBJ2-1; 10 nucleotides align to TRBD2. The length of the CDR3 is 16 residues. Germline CDR1 MNHEY, CDR2 SVGEGT. Trimming at V came to 6 bases and at J to 7 bases, leaving 12 bases not matched to a gene.

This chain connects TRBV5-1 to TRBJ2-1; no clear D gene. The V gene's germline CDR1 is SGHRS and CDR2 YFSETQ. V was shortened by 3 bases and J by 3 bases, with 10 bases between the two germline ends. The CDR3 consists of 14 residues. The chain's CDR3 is CASSSDGYYNEQFF. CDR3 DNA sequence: TGCGCCAGCAGCTCGGACGGTTACTACAATGAGCAGTTCTTC.

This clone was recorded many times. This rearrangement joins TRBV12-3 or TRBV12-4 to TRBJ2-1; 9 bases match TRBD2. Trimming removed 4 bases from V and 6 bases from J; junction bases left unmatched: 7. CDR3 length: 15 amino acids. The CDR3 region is CASSYGGRALNEQFF. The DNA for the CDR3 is TGTGCCAGCAGTTATGGCGGGAGGGCCCTCAATGAGCAGTTCTTC.

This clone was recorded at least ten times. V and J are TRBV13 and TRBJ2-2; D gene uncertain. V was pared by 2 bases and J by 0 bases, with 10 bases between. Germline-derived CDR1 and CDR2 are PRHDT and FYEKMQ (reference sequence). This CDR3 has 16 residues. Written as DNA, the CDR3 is TGTGCCAGCAGCTTAATGAGCAGCACGAACACCGGGGAGCTGTTTTTT. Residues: CASSLMSSTNTGELFF.

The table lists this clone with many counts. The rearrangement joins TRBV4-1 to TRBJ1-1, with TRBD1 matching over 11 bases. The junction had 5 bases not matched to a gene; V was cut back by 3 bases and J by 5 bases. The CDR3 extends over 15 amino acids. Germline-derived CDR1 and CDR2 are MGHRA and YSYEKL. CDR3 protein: CASSHPGTGGTEAFF. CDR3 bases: TGCGCCAGCAGCCACCCCGGGACAGGGGGTACTGAAGCTTTCTTT.

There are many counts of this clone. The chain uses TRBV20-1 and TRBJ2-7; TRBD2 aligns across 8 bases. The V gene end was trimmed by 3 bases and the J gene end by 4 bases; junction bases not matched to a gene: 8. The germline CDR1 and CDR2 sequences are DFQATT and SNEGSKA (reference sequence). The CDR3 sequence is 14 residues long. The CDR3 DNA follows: TGCAGTGCTAGTACAGCGGGAGACAGATACGAGCAGTACTTC. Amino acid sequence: CSASTAGDRYEQYF.

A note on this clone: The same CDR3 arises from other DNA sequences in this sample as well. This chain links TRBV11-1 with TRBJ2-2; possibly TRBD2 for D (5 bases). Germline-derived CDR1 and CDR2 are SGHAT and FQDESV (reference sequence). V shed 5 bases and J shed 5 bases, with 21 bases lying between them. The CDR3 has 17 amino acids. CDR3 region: CASSPRTGTSGTGELFF. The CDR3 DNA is TGTGCCAGCAGCCCTAGGACCGGTACTAGTGGGACCGGGGAGCTGTTTTTT. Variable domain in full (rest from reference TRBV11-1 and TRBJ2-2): EAEVAQSPRYKITEKSQAVAFWCDPISGHATLYWYRQILGQGPELLVQFQDESVVDDSQLPKDRFSAERLKGVDSTLKIQPAELGDSAMYLCASSPRTGTSGTGELFFGEGSRLTVL.

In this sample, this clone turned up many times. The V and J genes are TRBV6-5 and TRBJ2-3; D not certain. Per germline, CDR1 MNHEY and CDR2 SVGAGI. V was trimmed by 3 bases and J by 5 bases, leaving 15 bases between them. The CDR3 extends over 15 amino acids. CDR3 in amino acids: CASSYSSHTEDTQYF. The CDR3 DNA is TGTGCCAGCAGTTATAGTTCCCACACCGAAGATACGCAGTATTTT.

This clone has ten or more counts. CDR3 sequence (DNA): TGTGCCACCAGTGAAGGCAGGGGGTTTGGCTACACCTTC. This codes for CATSEGRGFGYTF. The chain recombines TRBV24-1 with TRBJ1-2; TRBD1 agrees at 7 bases. Germline CDR1 and CDR2: KGHDR and SFDVKD. Unmatched junction bases numbered 5, after V lost 4 bases and J lost 7 bases. The CDR3 is 13 amino acids.